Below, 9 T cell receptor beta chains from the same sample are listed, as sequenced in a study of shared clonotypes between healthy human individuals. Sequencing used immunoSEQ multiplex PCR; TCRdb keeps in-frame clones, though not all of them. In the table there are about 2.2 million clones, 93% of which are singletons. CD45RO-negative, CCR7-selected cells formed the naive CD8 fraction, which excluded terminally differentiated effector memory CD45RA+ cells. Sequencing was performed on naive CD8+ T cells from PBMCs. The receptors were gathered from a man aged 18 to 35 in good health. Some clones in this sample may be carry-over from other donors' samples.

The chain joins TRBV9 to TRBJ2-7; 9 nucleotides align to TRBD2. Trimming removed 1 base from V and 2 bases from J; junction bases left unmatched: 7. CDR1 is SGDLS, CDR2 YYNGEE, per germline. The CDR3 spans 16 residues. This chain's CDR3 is CASSVKSLAGTYEQYF. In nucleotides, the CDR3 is TGTGCCAGCAGCGTAAAAAGCCTAGCGGGGACCTACGAGCAGTACTTC.

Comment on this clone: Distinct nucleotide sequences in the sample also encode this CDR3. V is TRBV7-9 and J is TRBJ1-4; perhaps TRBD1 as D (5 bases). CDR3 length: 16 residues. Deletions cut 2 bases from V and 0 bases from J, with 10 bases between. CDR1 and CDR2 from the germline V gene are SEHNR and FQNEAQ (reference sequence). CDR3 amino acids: CASSLRDSATNEKLFF. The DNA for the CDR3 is TGTGCCAGCAGCTTAAGAGACAGTGCAACTAATGAAAAACTGTTTTTT.

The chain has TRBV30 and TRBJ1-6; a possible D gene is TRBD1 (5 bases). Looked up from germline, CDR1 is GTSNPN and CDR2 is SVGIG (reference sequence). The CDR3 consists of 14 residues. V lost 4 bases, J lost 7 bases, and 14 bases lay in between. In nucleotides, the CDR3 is TGTGCCTGGACGTGGGGACCACCCAATTCACCCCTCCACTTT. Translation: CAWTWGPPNSPLHF. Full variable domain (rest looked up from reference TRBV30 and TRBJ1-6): SQTIHQWPATLVQPVGSPLSLECTVEGTSNPNLYWYRQAAGRGLQLLFYSVGIGQISSEVPQNLSASRPQDRQFILSSKKLLLSDSGFYLCAWTWGPPNSPLHFGNGTRLTVT.

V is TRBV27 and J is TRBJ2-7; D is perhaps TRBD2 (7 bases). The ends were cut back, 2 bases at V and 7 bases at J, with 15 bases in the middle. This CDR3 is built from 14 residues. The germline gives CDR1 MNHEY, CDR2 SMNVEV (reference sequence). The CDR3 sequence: CASSLRRGAGEQYF. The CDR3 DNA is TGTGCCAGCAGTTTAAGACGGGGGGCGGGTGAGCAGTACTTC.

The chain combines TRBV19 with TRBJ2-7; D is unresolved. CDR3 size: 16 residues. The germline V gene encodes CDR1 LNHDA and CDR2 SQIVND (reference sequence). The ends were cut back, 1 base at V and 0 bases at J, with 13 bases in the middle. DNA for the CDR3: TGTGCCAGTAGTATAGTCCCCGGGTTAAGCTCCTACGAGCAGTACTTC. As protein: CASSIVPGLSSYEQYF.

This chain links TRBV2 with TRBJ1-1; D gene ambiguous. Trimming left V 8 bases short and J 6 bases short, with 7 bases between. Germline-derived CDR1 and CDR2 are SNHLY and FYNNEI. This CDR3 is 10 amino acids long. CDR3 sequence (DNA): TGTGCCAGCCGTGGACCTGAAGCTTTCTTT. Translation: CASRGPEAFF.

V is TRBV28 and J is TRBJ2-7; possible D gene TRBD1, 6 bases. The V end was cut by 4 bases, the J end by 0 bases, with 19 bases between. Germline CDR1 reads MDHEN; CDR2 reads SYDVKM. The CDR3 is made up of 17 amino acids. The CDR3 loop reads CASSYKGRGLFSYEQYF. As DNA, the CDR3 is TGTGCCAGCAGTTATAAGGGCAGGGGCTTATTCTCCTACGAGCAGTACTTC.

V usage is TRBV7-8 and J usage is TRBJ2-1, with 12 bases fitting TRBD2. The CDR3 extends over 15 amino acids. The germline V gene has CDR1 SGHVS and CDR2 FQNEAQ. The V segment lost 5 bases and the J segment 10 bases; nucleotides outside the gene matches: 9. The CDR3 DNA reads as TGTGCCAGCAGCACCCTAGCGGGGGGGACTTGGGAGCAGTTCTTC. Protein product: CASSTLAGGTWEQFF.

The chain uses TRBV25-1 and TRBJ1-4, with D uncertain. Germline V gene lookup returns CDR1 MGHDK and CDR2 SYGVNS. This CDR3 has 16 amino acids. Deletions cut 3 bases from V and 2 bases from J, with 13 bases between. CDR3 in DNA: TGTGCCAGCAGTGATTTTTCTGGGCCCACTAATGAAAAACTGTTTTTT. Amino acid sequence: CASSDFSGPTNEKLFF.